This record covers a single TCR beta chain. This sample stems from a study of CD8 T cells in Susac syndrome. The CDR3 length is 14 residues. Trimming removed 6 bases at V and 3 bases at J, with 11 bases between. An amount of RNA that ranged from roughly 0.45 to 1 ug was reverse transcribed with random hexamers. The method of amplification for TCR beta CDR3 was immunoSEQ multiplex PCR, covering 54 Vbeta and 13 Jbeta. A single record per CDR3 protein comes from TCRdb applying MiXCR to the immunoSEQ multiplex PCR reads. The sample holds some 95,000 distinct CDR3 sequences, roughly 93% seen once. Sequenced material: CD8+ T cells from PBMCs. The genes are TRBV12-3 or TRBV12-4 and TRBJ2-2, with D hard to call. The sequence was obtained from a human donor in good health. This chain's CDR3 is CASRRPPDTGELFF. The CDR3 bases are TGTGCCAGCAGACGCCCCCCGGACACCGGGGAGCTGTTTTTT.